This TCR beta chain was retrieved from a study of T cell responses to AZD1222 COVID-19 vaccine. Findings and limits, study-wide: Among the donors, most were white British and more were female, and clonal diversity was possibly underestimated. Repertoire sampling happened only post peak T cell response.

Details on this clone: As yet, its antigen is unknown.

This table comes from immunoSEQ multiplex PCR, and its TCRdb copy is limited to in-frame clones, with some not included. The repertoire holds some 96,000 clones, with 70% to 85% as singletons. The germline CDR1 and CDR2 sequences are SGHTA and FQGNSA. The CDR3 is 12 residues long. V shed 3 bases and J shed 11 bases, with 14 bases lying between them. The receptor comes from an adult who received the AZD1222 COVID-19 vaccine. Sample: peripheral blood, taken 28 days after the second AZD1222 dose. The V gene is TRBV7-2, the J gene TRBJ2-7; D possibly corresponds to TRBD1 (6 bases). The CDR3 spells CASSLPRDKEYF. The CDR3 DNA is TGTGCCAGCAGCTTGCCACGGGACAAGGAGTACTTC.